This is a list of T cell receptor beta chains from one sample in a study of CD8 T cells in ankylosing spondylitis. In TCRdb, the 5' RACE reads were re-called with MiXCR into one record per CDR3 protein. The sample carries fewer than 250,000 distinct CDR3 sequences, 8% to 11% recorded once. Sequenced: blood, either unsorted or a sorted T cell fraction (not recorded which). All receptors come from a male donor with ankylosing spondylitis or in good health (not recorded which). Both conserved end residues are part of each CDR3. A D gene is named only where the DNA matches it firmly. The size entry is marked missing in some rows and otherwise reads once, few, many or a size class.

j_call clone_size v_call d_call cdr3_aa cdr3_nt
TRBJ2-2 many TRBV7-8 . CASSLAGGYTGELFF TGTGCCAGCAGCTTAGCGGGGGGCTACACCGGGGAGCTGTTTTTT
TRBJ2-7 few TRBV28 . CASSSTGSVYEQYF TGTGCCAGCAGCTCAACAGGGTCTGTCTACGAGCAGTACTTC
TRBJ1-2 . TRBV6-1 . CASSPPSGQAHYGYTF TGTGCCAGCAGTCCTCCGTCGGGGCAGGCCCACTATGGCTACACCTTC
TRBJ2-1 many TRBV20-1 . CSALKHEQFF TGCAGTGCTCTGAAGCATGAGCAGTTCTTC
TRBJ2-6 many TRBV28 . CASRPAASGANVLTF TGTGCCAGCCGCCCAGCAGCCTCTGGGGCCAACGTCCTGACTTTC
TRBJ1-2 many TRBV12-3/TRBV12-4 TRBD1 CASRPPQGARGYTF TGTGCCAGCAGGCCGCCTCAGGGGGCGAGGGGCTACACCTTC
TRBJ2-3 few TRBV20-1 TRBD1 CSASQDRGVEYF TGCAGTGCTAGTCAGGACAGGGGAGTTGAGTATTTT
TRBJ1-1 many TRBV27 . CASSLSGVNTEAFF TGTGCCAGCAGTTTATCGGGGGTCAACACTGAAGCTTTCTTT
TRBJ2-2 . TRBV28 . CASGAGTLTGELFF TGTGCCAGCGGCGCCGGGACCCTCACCGGGGAGCTGTTTTTT
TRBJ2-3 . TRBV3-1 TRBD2 CASARTVERLAGGRDTQYF TGTGCCAGCGCAAGGACGGTAGAACGACTAGCGGGGGGGCGTGATACGCAGTATTTT
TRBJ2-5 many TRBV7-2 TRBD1 CASSIPRGSGDQYF TGTGCCAGCAGCATCCCCAGGGGGTCAGGGGACCAGTACTTC
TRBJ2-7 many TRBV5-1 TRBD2 CASSSSGASSYEQYF TGCGCCAGCAGCTCTAGCGGGGCGTCCTCCTACGAGCAGTACTTC
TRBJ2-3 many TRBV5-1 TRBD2 CASSLGTSGGRTDTQYF TGCGCCAGCAGCTTAGGGACTAGCGGGGGACGCACAGATACGCAGTATTTT
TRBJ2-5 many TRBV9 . CASSVVHGETQYF TGTGCCAGCAGCGTAGTCCATGGGGAGACCCAGTACTTC
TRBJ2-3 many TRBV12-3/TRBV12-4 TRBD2 CASSQAGVNTQYF TGTGCCAGCAGTCAAGCGGGGGTTAATACGCAGTATTTT
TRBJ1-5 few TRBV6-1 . CASSEALTGAATNWPQHF TGTGCCAGCAGTGAAGCTCTGACTGGGGCTGCCACGAATTGGCCCCAGCATTTT
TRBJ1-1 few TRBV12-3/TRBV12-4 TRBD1 CASSFAGGLNTEAFF TGTGCCAGCAGTTTTGCAGGGGGCTTGAACACTGAAGCTTTCTTT
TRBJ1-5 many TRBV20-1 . CSAPPPGGGNQPQHF TGCAGTGCCCCTCCCCCGGGGGGCGGCAATCAGCCCCAGCATTTT
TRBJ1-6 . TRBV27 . CASRYSPGDGPLHF TGTGCCAGCAGGTACTCCCCTGGGGACGGACCCCTCCACTTT
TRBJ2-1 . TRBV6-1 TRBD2 CASETAGGAEGNEQFF TGTGCCAGCGAGACAGCCGGGGGGGCCGAGGGCAATGAGCAGTTCTTC
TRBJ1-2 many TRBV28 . CASSLSFGQTYGYTF TGTGCCAGCAGTTTATCATTCGGACAGACCTATGGCTACACCTTC
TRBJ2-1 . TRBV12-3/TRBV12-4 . CASSSDGYNEQFF TGTGCCAGCAGTTCCGACGGTTACAATGAGCAGTTCTTC
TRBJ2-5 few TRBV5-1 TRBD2 CASSGGLAGGSPETQYF TGCGCCAGCAGCGGGGGACTAGCGGGGGGGTCTCCCGAGACCCAGTACTTC
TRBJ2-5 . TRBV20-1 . CSARSPSPGTQYF TGCAGTGCTAGGAGCCCGTCTCCCGGGACCCAGTACTTC
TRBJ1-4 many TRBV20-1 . CSAREPQGRGEKLFF TGCAGTGCTAGAGAGCCCCAGGGCAGGGGCGAGAAACTGTTTTTT
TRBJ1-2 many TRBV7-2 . CASSLDVDRYYGYTF TGTGCCAGCAGCTTAGACGTTGACAGATACTATGGCTACACCTTC
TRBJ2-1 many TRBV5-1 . CASSDGQPEGKQFF TGCGCCAGCAGCGACGGACAGCCAGAAGGGAAGCAGTTCTTC
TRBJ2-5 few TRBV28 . CASTHGDANQETQYF TGTGCCAGCACCCACGGCGACGCTAACCAAGAGACCCAGTACTTC
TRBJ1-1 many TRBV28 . CASSGRRTEAFF TGTGCCAGCAGTGGCAGGCGGACTGAAGCTTTCTTT
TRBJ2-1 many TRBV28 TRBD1 CASKIYRGIEQFF TGTGCCAGCAAAATTTACAGGGGGATTGAGCAGTTCTTC
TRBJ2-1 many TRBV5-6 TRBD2 CASSSAGGGYNEQFF TGTGCCAGCAGCTCCGCGGGGGGGGGTTACAATGAGCAGTTCTTC